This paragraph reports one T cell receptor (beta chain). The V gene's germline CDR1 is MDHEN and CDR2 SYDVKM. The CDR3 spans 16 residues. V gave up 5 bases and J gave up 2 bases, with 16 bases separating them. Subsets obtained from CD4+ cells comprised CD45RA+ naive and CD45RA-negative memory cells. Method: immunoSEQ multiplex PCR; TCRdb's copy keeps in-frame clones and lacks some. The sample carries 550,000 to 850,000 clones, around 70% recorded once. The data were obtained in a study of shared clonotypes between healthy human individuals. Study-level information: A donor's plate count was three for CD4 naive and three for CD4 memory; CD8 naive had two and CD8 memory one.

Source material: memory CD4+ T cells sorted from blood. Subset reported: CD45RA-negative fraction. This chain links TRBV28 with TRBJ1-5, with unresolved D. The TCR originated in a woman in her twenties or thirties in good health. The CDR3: CASSNGVGFGNQPQHF. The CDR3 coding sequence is TGTGCCAGCAGTAATGGGGTGGGGTTTGGCAATCAGCCCCAGCATTTT.